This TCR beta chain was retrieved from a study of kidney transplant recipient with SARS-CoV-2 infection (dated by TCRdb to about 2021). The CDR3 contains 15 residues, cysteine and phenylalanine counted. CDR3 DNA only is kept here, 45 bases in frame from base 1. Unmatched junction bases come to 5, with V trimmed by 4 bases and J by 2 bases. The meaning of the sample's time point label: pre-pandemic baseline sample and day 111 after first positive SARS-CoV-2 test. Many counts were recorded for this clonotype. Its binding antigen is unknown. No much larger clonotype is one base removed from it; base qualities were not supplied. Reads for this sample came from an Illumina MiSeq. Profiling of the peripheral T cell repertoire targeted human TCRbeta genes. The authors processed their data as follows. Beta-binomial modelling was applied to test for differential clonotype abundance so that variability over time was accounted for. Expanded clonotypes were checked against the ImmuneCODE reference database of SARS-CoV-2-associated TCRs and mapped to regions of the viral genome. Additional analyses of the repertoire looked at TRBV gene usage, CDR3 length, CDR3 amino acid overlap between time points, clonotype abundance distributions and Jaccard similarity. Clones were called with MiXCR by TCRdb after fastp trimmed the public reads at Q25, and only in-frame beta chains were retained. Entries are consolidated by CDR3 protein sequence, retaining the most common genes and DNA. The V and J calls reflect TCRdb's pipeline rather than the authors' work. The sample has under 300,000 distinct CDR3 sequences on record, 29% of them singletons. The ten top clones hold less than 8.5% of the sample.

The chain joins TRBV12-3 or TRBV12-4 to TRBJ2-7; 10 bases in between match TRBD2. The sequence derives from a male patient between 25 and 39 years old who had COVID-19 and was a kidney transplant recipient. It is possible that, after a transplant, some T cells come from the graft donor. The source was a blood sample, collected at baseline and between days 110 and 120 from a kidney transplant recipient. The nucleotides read TGTGCCAGCAGTTCCCTAGCGGGGGACACCTACGAGCAGTACTTC. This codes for CASSSLAGDTYEQYF.